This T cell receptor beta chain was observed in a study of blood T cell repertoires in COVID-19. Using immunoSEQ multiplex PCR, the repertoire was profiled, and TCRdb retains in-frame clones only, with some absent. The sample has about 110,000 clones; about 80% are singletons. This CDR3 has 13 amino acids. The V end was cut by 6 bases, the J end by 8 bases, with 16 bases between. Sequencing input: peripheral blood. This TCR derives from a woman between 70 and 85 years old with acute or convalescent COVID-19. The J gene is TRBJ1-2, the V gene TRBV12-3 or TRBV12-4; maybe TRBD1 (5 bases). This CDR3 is CASRGDGGAGYTF. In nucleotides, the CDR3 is TGTGCCAGCAGAGGGGACGGGGGAGCGGGCTACACCTTC.